Below are 27 T cell receptor beta chains sequenced from a single sample in a study of Graves' ophthalmopathy and Graves' hyperthyroidism. RNA transcripts were the source from which TCR beta CDR3 regions were amplified. After a first-round RT-PCR with HTBI primers, a second-round multiplex PCR was run. TCRdb processed the multiplex PCR reads anew with MiXCR; each CDR3 protein has one entry. The sample lists about 400,000 distinct CDR3 sequences, 15% to 20% occurring once. The sequenced sample consisted of peripheral blood. All receptors derive from a woman aged 18-29 years with Graves' ophthalmopathy.

This clonotype was counted many times. CDR3 region: CSASPRVFYGYTF. The CDR3 region has the DNA TGCAGTGCTAGCCCAAGGGTCTTCTATGGCTACACCTTC. The V and J genes are TRBV20-1 and TRBJ1-2; D is unclear. The CDR3 consists of 13 residues. Trimming took 3 bases from V and 4 from J, leaving 12 bases between them. Germline CDR1 is DFQATT and CDR2 is SNEGSKA (reference sequence).

This clonotype occurred many times. V usage is TRBV7-6 and J usage is TRBJ2-7, with D unclear. The CDR3 totals 13 residues. The V end lost 5 bases, the J end lost 6 bases, and 14 bases lay between the germline ends. Germline-derived CDR1 and CDR2 are SGHVS and FNYEAQ. The CDR3 spells CASSAIPSGEQYF. For the CDR3, the DNA is TGTGCCAGCAGCGCAATACCTTCGGGCGAGCAGTACTTC.

Many counts were recorded for this clonotype. The chain is built from TRBV7-2 and TRBJ1-3; D not certain. The CDR3 runs to 13 residues. Germline V gene lookup returns CDR1 SGHTA and CDR2 FQGNSA. The V end was cut by 1 base, the J end by 10 bases, with 11 bases between. CDR3 sequence reads: CASSLGGSGTIYF. CDR3 in DNA: TGTGCCAGCAGCTTAGGCGGTAGTGGGACCATATATTTT. The whole variable domain, filled in from reference TRBV7-2 and TRBJ1-3, reads GAGVSQSPSNKVTEKGKDVELRCDPISGHTALYWYRQSLGQGLEFLIYFQGNSAPDKSGLPSDRFSAERTGGSVSTLTIQRTQQEDSAVYLCASSLGGSGTIYFGEGSWLTVV.

This chain links TRBV27 with TRBJ2-5, with D unclear. V was trimmed by 1 base and J by 5 bases, leaving 11 bases between them. The CDR3 is 14 amino acids. Germline CDR1 reads MNHEY; CDR2 reads SMNVEV (reference sequence). The CDR3 sequence: CASSLFSTMETQYF. The CDR3 DNA is TGTGCCAGCAGTTTATTTTCAACAATGGAGACCCAGTACTTC.

In regard to this clonotype: Sequence at one end of the junction differs from germline and may be a read error. This chain links TRBV2 with TRBJ1-2; TRBD1 might be the D (5 bases). This CDR3 comprises 14 residues. In germline, CDR1 is SNHLY, CDR2 FYNNEI. The CDR3 bases are TGTGCCAGCAGGGAAGGGCAGGGCGCGGATGGCTACACCTTC. It specifies CASREGQGADGYTF.

CDR3 sequence reads: CASSKRLQETQYF. The CDR3 bases are TGTGCCAGCAGCAAGCGGCTACAAGAGACCCAGTACTTC. The rearrangement links TRBV13 to TRBJ2-5; a possible D gene is TRBD2 (5 bases). The germline V gene encodes CDR1 PRHDT and CDR2 FYEKMQ (reference sequence). V lost 5 bases, J lost 2 bases, and 9 bases lay in between. This CDR3 spans 13 amino acids.

This clonotype occurred many times. The chain recombines TRBV11-3 with TRBJ1-1; the match to TRBD1 covers 8 bases. Germline V CDR1 and CDR2: SGHNT, YENEEA. The CDR3 runs to 17 residues. The ends lost 4 bases at V and 4 bases at J; junction bases unmatched: 14. The CDR3 DNA sequence: TGTGCCAGCAGCTGGCCAGCTCCAGGGGGCCATGGCACTGAAGCTTTCTTT. Translated: CASSWPAPGGHGTEAFF.

This clonotype was observed many times. The CDR3 nucleotides read TGTGCCAGCAGCCTCCCGGGGCTAGCGGGAGTTCGTACCGGGGAGCTGTTTTTT. Translating it yields CASSLPGLAGVRTGELFF. J is TRBJ2-2 and V is TRBV12-3 or TRBV12-4; 10 positions match TRBD2. CDR3 size: 18 residues. Germline trimming cut 6 bases from V and 5 bases from J; bases unmatched to any gene: 15.

This clonotype was seen many times. The chain uses TRBV27 and TRBJ1-1, with a possible D match to TRBD1 (6 bases). V gave up 2 bases and J gave up 4 bases, with 11 bases separating them. Germline lookup yields CDR1 MNHEY and CDR2 SMNVEV (reference sequence). The CDR3 is made up of 14 amino acids. CDR3: CASSLRPQGTEAFF. DNA of the CDR3: TGTGCCAGCAGTTTACGTCCACAGGGCACTGAAGCTTTCTTT.

CDR3 bases: TGTGCCAGCTCTTGGGGAGGGGAGGGGGCCGAGCAGTACTTC. This gives the protein CASSWGGEGAEQYF. The chain uses TRBV27 and TRBJ2-7; D is possibly TRBD1 or TRBD2 (7 bases each). Germline CDR1 reads MNHEY; CDR2 reads SMNVEV (reference sequence). V shed 8 bases and J shed 6 bases, with 20 bases lying between them. The length of the CDR3 is 14 residues.

This clonotype was seen ten or more times. V and J are TRBV6-5 and TRBJ1-1; tentatively, D is TRBD1 (5 bases). Trimming stripped 2 bases from V and 3 bases from J, with 16 bases between. This CDR3 has 16 residues. Germline CDR1 is MNHEY and CDR2 is SVGAGI. Written as DNA, the CDR3 is TGTGCCAGCAGTTACGAGGAGGGGTTGGAGTACACTGAAGCTTTCTTT. It yields the protein CASSYEEGLEYTEAFF.

This clonotype has a count of ten or more. The chain recombines TRBV11-2 with TRBJ2-7; D assignment may be TRBD1 or TRBD2 (6 bases each). The germline V gene encodes CDR1 SGHAT and CDR2 FQNNGV. Deletions cut 5 bases from V and 1 base from J, with 18 bases between. This CDR3 region has 16 residues. CDR3 residues: CASSPPPGALSYEQYF. CDR3 sequence (DNA): TGTGCCAGCAGCCCCCCCCCGGGGGCGCTATCCTACGAGCAGTACTTC.

In its sample, this clonotype was seen many times. The genes are TRBV6-2 or TRBV6-3 and TRBJ2-2; D not resolved. Looked up from germline, CDR1 is MNHEY and CDR2 is SVGEGT. The CDR3 consists of 16 residues. Trimming left V 5 bases short and J 0 bases short, with 13 bases between. This CDR3 is CASSAIGRSNTGELFF. The CDR3 DNA sequence: TGTGCCAGCAGTGCGATTGGACGCTCGAACACCGGGGAGCTGTTTTTT.

This clonotype came up many times. The J gene is TRBJ2-5, the V gene TRBV6-2 or TRBV6-3; the match to TRBD2 covers 9 bases. The CDR3 runs to 16 residues. J was trimmed by 0 bases and V by 4 bases; bases with no gene match: 6. Germline V gene lookup returns CDR1 MNHEY and CDR2 SVGEGT. This CDR3 is CASSLVLAGNQETQYF. The CDR3 DNA reads TGTGCCAGCAGTTTAGTTCTAGCGGGGAACCAAGAGACCCAGTACTTC.

There are many counts of this clonotype. This chain links TRBV7-8 with TRBJ2-7; tentative D call: TRBD2 (6 bases). Trimming removed 5 bases from V and 5 bases from J, with 16 bases in between. CDR1 SGHVS and CDR2 FQNEAQ come from the germline V gene. The CDR3 consists of 14 residues. For the CDR3, the DNA is TGTGCCAGCAGCCCCCTCGGGGGTTGGGACGAGCAGTACTTC. This sequence encodes CASSPLGGWDEQYF.

This clonotype came up many times. The chain carries TRBV2 and TRBJ2-7; 7 nucleotides line up with TRBD1. From germline, CDR1 is SNHLY and CDR2 FYNNEI. The CDR3 runs to 11 residues. V was clipped by 10 bases and J by 5 bases; unmatched bases: 5. The CDR3 bases are TGTGCCACCGACAGGGCGCACGAGCAGTACTTC. Encoded protein: CATDRAHEQYF.

In this sample, this clonotype turned up many times. The chain links TRBV6-1 to TRBJ1-1; D is undetermined. The CDR3 has 13 amino acids. Germline V gene data show CDR1 as MNHNS and CDR2 as SASEGT. The V end was cut by 7 bases, the J end by 2 bases, with 11 bases between. The CDR3, as DNA: TGTGCCAGCAAATCAGGCTTAAACACTGAAGCTTTCTTT. Translated, it gives CASKSGLNTEAFF.

This clonotype was seen repeatedly, ten times or more. V gene TRBV7-2 combines with J gene TRBJ1-1; D gene uncertain. The germline V and J ends were trimmed by 2 bases and 0 bases, with 10 bases remaining between them. Germline assignment: CDR1 SGHTA and CDR2 FQGNSA. CDR3 length: 15 residues. In DNA, the CDR3 is TGTGCCAGCAGCTTAATGACGGGAATGAACACTGAAGCTTTCTTT. As protein: CASSLMTGMNTEAFF. Full variable domain (rest looked up from reference TRBV7-2 and TRBJ1-1): GAGVSQSPSNKVTEKGKDVELRCDPISGHTALYWYRQSLGQGLEFLIYFQGNSAPDKSGLPSDRFSAERTGGSVSTLTIQRTQQEDSAVYLCASSLMTGMNTEAFFGQGTRLTVV.

The rearrangement joins TRBV6-2 or TRBV6-3 to TRBJ1-2, with D possibly being TRBD1 (5 bases). Between the trimmed V and J ends, which lost 5 bases and 7 bases, there was a span of 14 bases. The germline gives CDR1 MNHEY, CDR2 SVGEGT. The CDR3 has 13 residues. The CDR3 loop is CASSDRGGSGYTF. The CDR3 DNA sequence: TGTGCCAGCAGTGACAGAGGAGGGAGTGGCTACACCTTC.

This clonotype has at least ten counts. The J gene is TRBJ2-5, the V gene TRBV6-5; D is uncertain. Germline lookup yields CDR1 MNHEY and CDR2 SVGAGI. The V end was cut by 2 bases, the J end by 5 bases, with 15 bases between. CDR3 size: 15 residues. The DNA for the CDR3 is TGTGCCAGCAGTTACGGTATGGTTACTCCGGAGACCCAGTACTTC. This encodes CASSYGMVTPETQYF.

Many counts were recorded for this clonotype. V gene TRBV9 combines with J gene TRBJ1-1; the D gene is possibly TRBD1 (5 bases). Germline V CDR1 and CDR2: SGDLS, YYNGEE. This CDR3 has 16 amino acids. V was trimmed by 0 bases and J by 2 bases, leaving 14 bases between them. The CDR3 sequence is CASSVASGGSNTEAFF. CDR3 sequence (DNA): TGTGCCAGCAGCGTAGCGTCCGGGGGTAGTAACACTGAAGCTTTCTTT.

V is TRBV6-5 and J is TRBJ1-2; D might be TRBD1 (6 bases). Germline lookup yields CDR1 MNHEY and CDR2 SVGAGI. The germline V and J ends were trimmed by 3 bases and 3 bases, with 8 bases remaining between them. This CDR3 has 13 amino acids. In DNA form, the CDR3 reads TGTGCCAGCAGTTATCGGGGGCACTATGGCTACACCTTC. Amino acids: CASSYRGHYGYTF.

This clonotype was observed at least ten times. The rearrangement uses TRBV20-1 and TRBJ2-7; 7 bases align to TRBD1. This CDR3 is built from 13 residues. Germline V lookup: CDR1 DFQATT, CDR2 SNEGSKA (reference sequence). V dropped 3 bases and J dropped 3; count of bases not matched to a gene: 5. The CDR3 coding sequence is TGCAGTGCTAGGGACAGGCACGGCTACGAGCAGTACTTC. Translated: CSARDRHGYEQYF.

The sample holds many counts of this clonotype. This chain uses TRBV12-3 or TRBV12-4 with TRBJ1-1; TRBD1 is a possible D gene (5 bases). The germline V and J ends were trimmed by 7 bases and 0 bases, with 21 bases remaining between them. The CDR3 loop spans 17 amino acids. The CDR3 sequence is CASTQLRRGVLNTEAFF. CDR3 bases: TGTGCCAGCACCCAACTACGACGAGGGGTATTGAACACTGAAGCTTTCTTT.

This clonotype appeared many times. The CDR3 here is CASSQGEEDRPQHF. The CDR3 nucleotides are TGTGCCAGCAGCCAAGGGGAGGAGGACCGGCCCCAGCATTTT. This chain uses TRBV4-2 with TRBJ1-5; no firm D call. V shed 1 base and J shed 9 bases, with 13 bases lying between them. Germline loops: CDR1 LGHNA, CDR2 YNFKEQ. The CDR3 is 14 amino acids.

In its sample, this clonotype was seen many times. CDR3 loop: CASSLAQETQYF. The CDR3 region has the DNA TGTGCCAGCAGCTTAGCCCAAGAGACCCAGTACTTC. The rearrangement joins TRBV11-2 to TRBJ2-5; D remains ambiguous. The CDR3 has 12 amino acids. Trimming took off 1 base at V and 1 base at J, with 1 base between the two ends. Germline CDR1 reads SGHAT; CDR2 reads FQNNGV.

This clonotype was seen many times. The chain uses TRBV6-5 and TRBJ1-2; weak D call: TRBD1 (6 bases). The CDR3 runs to 14 residues. Trimming removed 2 bases from V and 4 bases from J, with 11 bases in between. Germline values: CDR1 MNHEY, CDR2 SVGAGI. Written as DNA, the CDR3 is TGTGCCAGCAGTTACAATACAGGGAGCTATGGCTACACCTTC. Amino acids: CASSYNTGSYGYTF.